The 8 T cell receptor beta chains reported below all come from one sample, sequenced in a study of cytomegalovirus exposure and HLA in healthy donors. It was with 60 Vbeta and 13 Jbeta primers that the PCR ran. Sequencing was performed with immunoSEQ multiplex PCR; in TCRdb, only in-frame clones are kept and a portion is missing. Reported are 150,000 to 200,000 clones; the ten largest clones contain 1.3%. The sample was PBMCs. Every receptor here comes from a woman in her sixties in good health and CMV-seronegative.

The chain employs TRBV5-4 and TRBJ2-5; 12 bases are a match to TRBD2. The V and J ends lost 0 bases and 4 bases, in that order; junction bases with no gene match: 4. The CDR3 is made up of 16 amino acids. Germline CDR1 reads SGHNT; CDR2 reads YYREEE (reference sequence). CDR3 in DNA: TGTGCCAGCAGCTTGGGACTAGCGGGGGTAAGAGAGACCCAGTACTTC. This gives the protein CASSLGLAGVRETQYF.

V gene TRBV9 combines with J gene TRBJ2-1; 14 bases agree with TRBD2. Germline trimming cut 3 bases from V and 4 bases from J; bases unmatched to any gene: 6. This CDR3 is built from 17 residues. CDR1 is SGDLS, CDR2 YYNGEE, per germline. The CDR3 nucleotides are TGTGCCAGCAGCGAGGAGGGACTAGCGGGGGCGTACAATGAGCAGTTCTTC. As protein: CASSEEGLAGAYNEQFF. The complete variable domain, with remaining parts taken from reference TRBV9 and TRBJ2-1, reads DSGVTQTPKHLITATGQRVTLRCSPRSGDLSVYWYQQSLDQGLQFLIQYYNGEERAKGNILERFSAQQFPDLHSELNLSSLELGDSALYFCASSEEGLAGAYNEQFFGPGTRLTVL.

V and J are TRBV5-1 and TRBJ2-6, with TRBD1 identical over 9 bases. V dropped 3 bases and J dropped 3; count of bases not matched to a gene: 4. The CDR3 consists of 16 residues. The germline V gene encodes CDR1 SGHRS and CDR2 YFSETQ. CDR3 nucleotide sequence: TGCGCCAGCAGCTCCCACAGGGGGCGTGGGGCCAACGTCCTGACTTTC. Translation gives CASSSHRGRGANVLTF.

The chain recombines TRBV7-9 with TRBJ2-7; no reliable D call. Deletions cut 4 bases from V and 2 bases from J, with 3 bases between. CDR3 length equals 11 residues. Germline V gives CDR1 SEHNR, CDR2 FQNEAQ (reference sequence). As DNA, the CDR3 is TGTGCCAGCAGCTCCACCTACGAGCAGTACTTC. Its translation is CASSSTYEQYF.

V is TRBV6-1 and J is TRBJ2-3, with 7 positions matching TRBD1. With V trimmed by 6 bases and J by 1 base, 7 bases remained unmatched. Germline lookup yields CDR1 MNHNS and CDR2 SASEGT. The CDR3 consists of 15 residues. This chain's CDR3 is CASRAGGEGTDTQYF. CDR3 nucleotide sequence: TGTGCCAGCAGGGCAGGGGGAGAGGGCACAGATACGCAGTATTTT.

The chain recombines TRBV19 with TRBJ2-1, with 8 nucleotides matching TRBD2. This CDR3 is 13 amino acids long. With V trimmed by 10 bases and J by 4 bases, 6 bases remained unmatched. Germline assignment: CDR1 LNHDA and CDR2 SQIVND (reference sequence). In DNA form, the CDR3 reads TGTGCCACCCATGGCGGGGGGTACAATGAGCAGTTCTTC. Translating it yields CATHGGGYNEQFF.

The rearrangement joins TRBV19 to TRBJ2-7; TRBD1 might be the D (6 bases). Germline values: CDR1 LNHDA, CDR2 SQIVND (reference sequence). With 4 bases removed from V and 0 bases from J, the gap between germline ends came to 16 bases. The CDR3 is 16 residues long. The CDR3 region is CASSTRGGRSSYEQYF. CDR3 DNA sequence: TGTGCCAGTAGTACCAGAGGGGGACGGAGCTCCTACGAGCAGTACTTC.

The gene calls are TRBV5-1 and TRBJ2-1; D gene unclear. V lost 4 bases and J 10 bases, leaving 21 bases between the germline ends. Germline-derived CDR1 and CDR2 are SGHRS and YFSETQ. The CDR3 totals 15 residues. The CDR3 nucleotides read TGCGCCAGCAGCCCGTCTAGTACCCCCGTAGGAGAGCAGTTCTTC. Translation gives CASSPSSTPVGEQFF.